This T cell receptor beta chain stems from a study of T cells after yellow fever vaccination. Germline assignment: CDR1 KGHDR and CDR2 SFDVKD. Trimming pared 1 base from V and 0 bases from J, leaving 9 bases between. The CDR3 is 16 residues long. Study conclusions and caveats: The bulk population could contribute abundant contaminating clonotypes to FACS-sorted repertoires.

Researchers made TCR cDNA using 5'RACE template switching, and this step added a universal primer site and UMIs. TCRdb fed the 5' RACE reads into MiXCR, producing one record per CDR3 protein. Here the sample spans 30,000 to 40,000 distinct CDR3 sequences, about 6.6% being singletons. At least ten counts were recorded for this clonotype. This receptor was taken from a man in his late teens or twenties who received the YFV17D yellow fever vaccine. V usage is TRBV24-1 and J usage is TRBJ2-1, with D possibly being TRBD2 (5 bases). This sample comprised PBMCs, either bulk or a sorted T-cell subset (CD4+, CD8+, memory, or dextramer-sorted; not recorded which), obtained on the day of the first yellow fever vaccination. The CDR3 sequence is CATSDFPGSSYNEQFF. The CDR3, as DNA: TGTGCCACCAGTGATTTCCCGGGGAGCTCCTACAATGAGCAGTTCTTC.